The sample holds a few counts of the clone carrying this TCR beta chain. Its antigen remains unidentified. The germline CDR1 and CDR2 sequences are LNHDA and SQIVND (reference sequence). The CDR3 runs to 16 residues. With 1 base removed from V and 4 bases from J, the gap between germline ends came to 16 bases. This specimen comes from a study of cytomegalovirus exposure and HLA in healthy donors. Study-level background: The use of the same platform for the 100 to 150 validation repertoires and the 600 to 700 first-cohort repertoires was reported by a later analysis.

Produced via immunoSEQ multiplex PCR; TCRdb's table is partial and in-frame only. The sample contains roughly 120,000 clones, over 75% of which appear only once. Broader study findings: It was confirmed in vitro that a few of the CMV-associated chains were specific for CMV antigens. It was around 160 TCR beta chains that were listed as cytomegalovirus-associated.

The donors were in the roughly 120-subject validation cohort; that cohort was separate from the roughly 680-subject first cohort. The chain joins TRBV19 to TRBJ1-2, with D hard to call. Sequences were obtained from PBMCs. The TCR sequence derives from a woman in her 30s in good health and CMV-seropositive. CDR3 protein: CASSIGGRLGAYGYTF. CDR3 DNA sequence: TGTGCCAGTAGTATAGGCGGCCGCCTAGGAGCCTATGGCTACACCTTC. Full variable domain (outside the CDR3, taken from reference TRBV19 and TRBJ1-2): DGGITQSPKYLFRKEGQNVTLSCEQNLNHDAMYWYRQDPGQGLRLIYYSQIVNDFQKGDIAEGYSVSREKKESFPLTVTSAQKNPTAFYLCASSIGGRLGAYGYTFGSGTRLTVV.